The 24 T cell receptor beta chains presented below share a single source sample, sequenced in a study of HIV-infected patients and healthy controls. cDNA was made from about 500 ng RNA using alpha and beta constant primers. Each of the alpha and beta chains got its own library through chain-specific third strand synthesis with indices. One entry per CDR3 protein, called by TCRdb with MiXCR from the 5' RACE reads. Found here are thousands of distinct CDR3 sequences, more than 7.5% of them singletons; the top ten hold around 11%. Follow-up blood was drawn about 14 weeks, roughly three months, after antiretroviral therapy began. The repertoire came from unfractionated whole blood and reflected all unsorted peripheral T cells. Here the sequenced sample was blood, taken during antiretroviral therapy. These receptors originate from an adult with HIV infection.

By sample fraction, this clonotype is medium-sized. This chain connects TRBV3-1 to TRBJ2-5; D call uncertain. Trimming removed 0 bases from V and 2 bases from J, with 7 bases in between. Germline CDR1 is LGHDT and CDR2 is YNNKEL (reference sequence). CDR3 size: 14 residues. CDR3 DNA sequence: TGTGCCAGCAGCCAAGACTGGGCTCAAGAGACCCAGTACTTC. This gives the protein CASSQDWAQETQYF.

This clonotype is labeled as medium-sized. This sequence joins TRBV6-5 and TRBJ2-1, with TRBD2 identical over 12 bases. The CDR3 extends over 15 amino acids. In germline, CDR1 is MNHEY, CDR2 SVGAGI. J lost 6 bases, V lost 6 bases, and 6 bases had no gene match. CDR3 sequence (DNA): TGTGCCAGCAGCTTGACTAGCGGGAGCGTCAATGAGCAGTTCTTC. Its translation is CASSLTSGSVNEQFF.

In this sample, this clonotype turned up once. Being one base from a much bigger clone, this may be a read error. The CDR3 is CASSLDDRGLRPSYEQYF. CDR3 sequence (DNA): TGTGCCAGCAGCTTAGATGACCGGGGATTGCGCCCCTCCTACGAGCAGTACTTC. The chain couples TRBV11-2 to TRBJ2-7; TRBD2 is a possible D gene (5 bases). Trimming shortened V by 0 bases and J by 0 bases, and 18 bases separated the two germline ends. CDR3 length: 18 residues. CDR1 is SGHAT and CDR2 is FQNNGV in the germline V gene.

This clonotype was picked up many times. J is TRBJ2-5 and V is TRBV29-1; TRBD2 agrees at 9 bases. The V segment lost 0 bases and the J segment 4 bases; nucleotides outside the gene matches: 9. The CDR3 length is 16 residues. In germline, CDR1 is SQVTM, CDR2 ANQGSEA. CDR3 amino acids: CSVEDRGGGAGETQYF. The CDR3 nucleotides read TGCAGCGTTGAAGATCGGGGCGGGGGGGCCGGAGAGACCCAGTACTTC.

This clonotype appeared a few times. DNA for the CDR3: TGTGCCAGCAGCCGGGCCCTAAGTAGCACCGGGGAGCTGTTTTTT. It translates to CASSRALSSTGELFF. The rearrangement joins TRBV5-8 to TRBJ2-2; D uncertain. V lost 4 bases to trimming and J lost 4 bases, with 14 bases between them. Looked up from germline, CDR1 is SGHTS and CDR2 is YDEGEE. This CDR3 spans 15 amino acids. Using reference TRBV5-8 and TRBJ2-2 for the parts outside the CDR3, the full variable domain is EAGVTQSPTHLIKTRGQQATLRCSPISGHTSVYWYQQALGLGLQFLLWYDEGEERNRGNFPPRFSGRQFPNYSSELNVNALELEDSALYLCASSRALSSTGELFFGEGSRLTVL.

This clonotype was found many times. The chain joins TRBV20-1 to TRBJ2-7; 8 nucleotides agree with TRBD1. V shed 3 bases and J 4 bases; nucleotides not matched to a gene: 5. This CDR3 region has 13 residues. CDR1 DFQATT and CDR2 SNEGSKA come from the germline V gene (reference sequence). CDR3 loop: CSASNRGIYEQYF. In DNA, the CDR3 is TGCAGTGCTAGTAACAGGGGGATTTACGAGCAGTACTTC.

This clonotype has a handful of counts. The chain uses TRBV2 and TRBJ2-1; D call uncertain. The germline CDR1 and CDR2 sequences are SNHLY and FYNNEI. Trimming took 1 base from V and 1 from J, leaving 5 bases between them. The CDR3 spans 14 residues. The CDR3 loop is CASSEDSSYNEQFF. In DNA form, the CDR3 reads TGTGCCAGCAGTGAAGACAGTTCCTACAATGAGCAGTTCTTC. Together with reference TRBV2 and TRBJ2-1, the CDR3 gives the full variable domain: EPEVTQTPSHQVTQMGQEVILRCVPISNHLYFYWYRQILGQKVEFLVSFYNNEISEKSEIFDDQFSVERPDGSNFTLKIRSTKLEDSAMYFCASSEDSSYNEQFFGPGTRLTVL.

The chain recombines TRBV24-1 with TRBJ2-3, with D hard to call. Germline V gene sequence: CDR1 KGHDR, CDR2 SFDVKD. Trimming left V 2 bases short and J 2 bases short, with 4 bases between. This CDR3 region has 13 residues. The CDR3 DNA reads as TGTGCCACCAGTGATTACAACACAGATACGCAGTATTTT. The encoded protein is CATSDYNTDTQYF.

This clonotype was detected once. This chain joins TRBV6-2 or TRBV6-3 and TRBJ2-3; D is unclear. The CDR3 has 16 amino acids. Germline CDR1 and CDR2: MNHEY and SVGEGT. Trimming shortened V by 4 bases and J by 2 bases, and 16 bases separated the two germline ends. The CDR3 DNA follows: TGTGCCAGCAGTTCCCGGGTGAGCCGTTCCACAGATACGCAGTATTTT. Its translation is CASSSRVSRSTDTQYF.

This clonotype is medium-sized. The CDR3 reads CASSLDRYNEQFF. The CDR3 DNA is TGTGCCAGCAGCTTAGATCGTTACAATGAGCAGTTCTTC. The chain is built from TRBV7-2 and TRBJ2-1; no firm D call. CDR1 is SGHTA, CDR2 FQGNSA, per germline. The CDR3 consists of 13 residues. Trimming cost V 1 base and J 4 bases, with 5 bases left between them.

The chain combines TRBV20-1 with TRBJ1-1, with a possible D match to TRBD1 (6 bases). Deletions cut 5 bases from V and 4 bases from J, with 8 bases between. This CDR3 comprises 11 residues. Germline V CDR1 and CDR2: DFQATT, SNEGSKA (reference sequence). CDR3 sequence (DNA): TGCAGTGCTGTGACAGGCACTGAAGCTTTCTTT. It translates to CSAVTGTEAFF.

Relative to its sample, this clonotype is medium-sized. V usage is TRBV30 and J usage is TRBJ2-5; TRBD2 matches 10 bases. Losses at the gene ends were 3 bases for V and 6 bases for J; bases not matched to a gene: 7. The CDR3 loop spans 14 amino acids. Germline assignment: CDR1 GTSNPN and CDR2 SVGIG (reference sequence). CDR3 sequence (DNA): TGTGCCTGGAGAATAGCGGGAGGTCGCCAGACCCAGTACTTC. Amino acid sequence: CAWRIAGGRQTQYF.

This clonotype has a handful of counts. CDR3 sequence (DNA): TGTGCCACCAGCAGAGATCGGACTAGCGTAGAGACCCAGTACTTC. This gives the protein CATSRDRTSVETQYF. This sequence joins TRBV15 and TRBJ2-5, with 9 bases aligning to TRBD2. J lost 4 bases, V lost 0 bases, and 3 bases had no gene match. This CDR3 is 15 amino acids long. Germline V lookup: CDR1 LNHNV, CDR2 YYDKDF (reference sequence).

By sample share, this clonotype is large. The J gene is TRBJ2-7, the V gene TRBV7-9, with D perhaps matching TRBD2 (6 bases). The CDR3 covers 14 residues. Looked up from germline, CDR1 is SEHNR and CDR2 is FQNEAQ (reference sequence). V was clipped by 5 bases and J by 2 bases, with 13 bases between them. CDR3 amino acids: CASSVGGSTYEQYF. As DNA, the CDR3 is TGTGCCAGCAGCGTCGGGGGTTCTACCTACGAGCAGTACTTC. The full variable domain, completed using reference TRBV7-9 and TRBJ2-7, is DTGVSQNPRHKITKRGQNVTFRCDPISEHNRLYWYRQTLGQGPEFLTYFQNEAQLEKSRLLSDRFSAERPKGSFSTLEIQRTEQGDSAMYLCASSVGGSTYEQYFGPGTRLTVT.

There are a few counts of this clonotype. The chain combines TRBV15 with TRBJ2-4; 9 nucleotides match TRBD1. The CDR3 length is 14 residues. CDR1 is LNHNV, CDR2 YYDKDF, per germline (reference sequence). The V segment lost 5 bases and the J segment 5 bases; nucleotides outside the gene matches: 4. Here the CDR3 reads CATSATGGENIQYF. The CDR3 DNA reads TGTGCCACCAGCGCTACAGGGGGCGAAAACATTCAGTACTTC.

In its sample, this clonotype was seen many times. The CDR3 reads CASSLASQPYEQYF. CDR3 bases: TGTGCCAGCAGCTTAGCGAGTCAGCCCTACGAGCAGTACTTC. The gene calls are TRBV7-2 and TRBJ2-7; D remains ambiguous. The V and J ends lost 0 bases and 2 bases respectively, with 8 bases between them. From germline, CDR1 is SGHTA and CDR2 FQGNSA. There are 14 residues in the CDR3.

This clonotype is termed medium-sized. The chain carries TRBV27 and TRBJ2-7; 8 bases line up with TRBD2. In germline, CDR1 is MNHEY, CDR2 SMNVEV (reference sequence). The CDR3 runs 15 residues. With 3 bases clipped from V and 7 bases from J, the junction kept 11 bases outside the gene matches. CDR3 in DNA: TGTGCCAGCAGTTTCGAGACGGGAGGGTCGGGAGAGCAGTACTTC. It is translated as CASSFETGGSGEQYF.

There are many counts of this clonotype. This rearrangement joins TRBV28 to TRBJ1-1; D is uncertain. In germline, CDR1 is MDHEN, CDR2 SYDVKM. V lost 0 bases to trimming and J lost 5 bases, with 4 bases between them. The CDR3 is made up of 12 amino acids. The CDR3 DNA reads TGTGCCAGCAGTTTATGGGAAACTGAAGCTTTCTTT. Translation gives CASSLWETEAFF.

The sample holds many counts of this clonotype. The J gene is TRBJ2-1, the V gene TRBV6-4, with 11 bases fitting TRBD2. This CDR3 is built from 16 residues. With V trimmed by 0 bases and J by 6 bases, 4 bases remained unmatched. From germline, CDR1 is MRHNA and CDR2 SNTAGT. The CDR3 nucleotides read TGTGCCAGCAGTGACTCGGCTAGCGGGGGGCCCAATGAGCAGTTCTTC. It yields the protein CASSDSASGGPNEQFF.

At least ten counts were recorded for this clonotype. The CDR3 sequence is CASSLGWLEKLFF. The CDR3 bases are TGTGCCAGCAGTTTAGGATGGCTCGAAAAACTGTTTTTT. The chain carries TRBV12-3 or TRBV12-4 and TRBJ1-4, with D hard to call. Deletions cut 1 base from V and 8 bases from J, with 8 bases between. This CDR3 is 13 amino acids long.

By sample share, this clonotype is medium-sized. The J gene is TRBJ2-7, the V gene TRBV12-3 or TRBV12-4; no firm D call. V was shortened by 3 bases and J by 0 bases, with 12 bases between the two germline ends. The CDR3 totals 15 residues. CDR3 sequence reads: CASSFNDQPSYEQYF. In DNA form, the CDR3 reads TGTGCCAGCAGTTTCAATGACCAGCCCTCCTACGAGCAGTACTTC.

In its sample, this clonotype was seen a few times. The junction and the germline gene differ at one end; a read error may be behind it. This chain joins TRBV20-1 and TRBJ2-1; a possible D gene is TRBD1 (5 bases). The CDR3 totals 14 residues. Germline V gene sequence: CDR1 DFQATT, CDR2 SNEGSKA (reference sequence). This CDR3 is CSARDRVSYNEQFF. In DNA form, the CDR3 reads TGCAGTGCTCGAGACAGAGTCTCCTACAATGAGCAGTTCTTC.

Only a few counts were recorded for this clonotype. The rearrangement joins TRBV20-1 to TRBJ2-5, with D hard to call. Germline lookup yields CDR1 DFQATT and CDR2 SNEGSKA (reference sequence). CDR3 length equals 12 residues. The V end lost 2 bases, the J end lost 1 base, and 5 bases lay between the germline ends. The CDR3 here is CSARLFQETQYF. Written as DNA, the CDR3 is TGCAGTGCTAGACTTTTCCAAGAGACCCAGTACTTC.

This clonotype is medium-sized by share. This rearrangement joins TRBV5-5 to TRBJ1-1; D unresolved. Trimming left V 0 bases short and J 7 bases short, with 16 bases between. Germline CDR1 and CDR2: SGHKS and YYEKEE (reference sequence). The length of the CDR3 is 15 residues. The CDR3 reads CASSLEPTRAFEAFF. CDR3 in DNA: TGTGCCAGCAGCTTGGAACCGACCCGGGCCTTTGAAGCTTTCTTT.